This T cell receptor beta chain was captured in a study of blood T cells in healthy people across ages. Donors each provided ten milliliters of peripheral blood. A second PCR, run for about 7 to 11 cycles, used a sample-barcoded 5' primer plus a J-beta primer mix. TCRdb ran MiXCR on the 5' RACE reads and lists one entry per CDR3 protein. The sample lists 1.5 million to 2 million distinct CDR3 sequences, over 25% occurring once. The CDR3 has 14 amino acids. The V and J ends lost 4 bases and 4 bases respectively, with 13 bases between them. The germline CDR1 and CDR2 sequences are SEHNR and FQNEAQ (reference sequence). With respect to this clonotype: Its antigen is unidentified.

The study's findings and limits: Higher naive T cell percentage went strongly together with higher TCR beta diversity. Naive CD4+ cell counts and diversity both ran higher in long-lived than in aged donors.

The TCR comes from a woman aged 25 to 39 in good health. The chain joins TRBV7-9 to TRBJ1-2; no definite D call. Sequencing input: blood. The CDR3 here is CASSSPPGFYGYTF. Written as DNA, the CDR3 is TGTGCCAGCAGCTCCCCCCCCGGGTTCTATGGCTACACCTTC.